This passage covers 6 T cell receptor beta chains from one sample sequenced in a study of naive and memory T cell subsets. Points from the study as a whole: Naive repertoires, especially CD8, held a few larger clonotypes, possibly memory cells re-expressing CD45RA.

Two oligonucleotides, mixed equimolar, formed the beta constant-region primer covering TRBC1 and TRBC2. The ligated cDNA underwent four PCR rounds using SP2 and nested alpha and beta constant-region primers. TCRdb ran MiXCR on the UMI-ligation and nested PCR reads and lists one entry per CDR3 protein. Of roughly 83,000 distinct CDR3 sequences in the sample, approximately 11% were seen once. The antigens of these receptors remain unknown. Sequencing input: naive CD4+ T cells from blood. The receptors derive from a human donor in good health.

This clonotype has just a few counts. V and J are TRBV9 and TRBJ2-1, with a tentative D call TRBD2 (5 bases). The CDR3 sequence is 13 residues long. CDR1 is SGDLS, CDR2 YYNGEE, per germline. With 2 bases removed from V and 9 bases from J, the gap between germline ends came to 12 bases. CDR3 sequence reads: CASSVQSRGEQFF. The CDR3 nucleotides read TGTGCCAGCAGCGTCCAAAGTCGGGGTGAGCAGTTCTTC.

The table lists this clonotype with a few counts. One end of the junction varies from germline; a read error may be responsible. The chain couples TRBV20-1 to TRBJ2-7, with 12 bases matching TRBD2. The CDR3 loop spans 13 amino acids. Per the germline V gene, CDR1 is DFQATT and CDR2 is SNEGSKA (reference sequence). This CDR3 reads CSASGRALGEQYF. The CDR3 DNA is TGCAGCGCTAGCGGGAGGGCCTTAGGAGAGCAGTACTTC.

A few counts support this clonotype. The V call is TRBV4-3, the J call TRBJ2-2, with TRBD2 as a possible D gene (6 bases). The CDR3 runs to 16 residues. V was trimmed by 4 bases and J by 4 bases, leaving 16 bases between them. Germline V gene data show CDR1 as LGHNA and CDR2 as YSLEER. CDR3 residues: CASSLIGGKTTGELFF. The CDR3 DNA reads as TGCGCCAGCAGCCTAATAGGAGGGAAAACCACCGGGGAGCTGTTTTTT.

The table lists this clonotype with a few counts. The V gene is TRBV5-1, the J gene TRBJ2-7, with D tentatively TRBD1 (6 bases). V was shortened by 5 bases and J by 2 bases, with 14 bases between the two germline ends. The germline gives CDR1 SGHRS, CDR2 YFSETQ. CDR3 length: 14 residues. CDR3 region: CASRGTWLTYEQYF. The CDR3 DNA is TGCGCCAGCAGGGGGACATGGCTAACCTACGAGCAGTACTTC.

This chain links TRBV12-3 or TRBV12-4 with TRBJ2-1, with 7 nucleotides matching TRBD2. CDR3 length: 19 amino acids. V gave up 1 base and J gave up 2 bases; unmatched junction bases: 14. CDR3 DNA: TGTGCCAGCAGTTTAGGGGCGGCTAGCGGAAAAATCCCCTACAATGAGCAGTTCTTC. Protein: CASSLGAASGKIPYNEQFF.

This clonotype was recorded a few times. The gene calls are TRBV5-1 and TRBJ2-5; TRBD1 is a possible D gene (6 bases). CDR1 and CDR2 (germline): SGHRS, YFSETQ. The CDR3 sequence is 12 residues long. V was clipped by 8 bases and J by 1 base, with 9 bases between them. The CDR3 DNA reads as TGCGCCAGTCGGACAGCCCAAGAGACCCAGTACTTC. Translation gives CASRTAQETQYF. The complete variable domain, with remaining parts taken from reference TRBV5-1 and TRBJ2-5, reads KAGVTQTPRYLIKTRGQQVTLSCSPISGHRSVSWYQQTPGQGLQFLFEYFSETQRNKGNFPGRFSGRQFSNSRSEMNVSTLELGDSALYLCASRTAQETQYFGPGTRLLVL.